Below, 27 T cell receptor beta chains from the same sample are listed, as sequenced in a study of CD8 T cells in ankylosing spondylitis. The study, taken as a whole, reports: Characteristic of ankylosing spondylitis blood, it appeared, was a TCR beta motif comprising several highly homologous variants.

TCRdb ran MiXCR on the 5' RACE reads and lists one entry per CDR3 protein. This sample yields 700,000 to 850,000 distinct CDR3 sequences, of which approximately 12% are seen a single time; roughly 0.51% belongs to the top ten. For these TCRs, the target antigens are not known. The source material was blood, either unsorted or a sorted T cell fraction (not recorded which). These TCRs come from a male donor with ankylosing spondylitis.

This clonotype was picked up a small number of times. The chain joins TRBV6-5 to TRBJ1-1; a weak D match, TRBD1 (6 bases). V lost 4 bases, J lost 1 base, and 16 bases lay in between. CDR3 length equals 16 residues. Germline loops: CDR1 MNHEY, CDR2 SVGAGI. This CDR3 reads CASSSPQGVGNTEAFF. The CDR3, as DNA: TGTGCCAGCAGTTCACCACAGGGAGTCGGGAACACTGAAGCTTTCTTT.

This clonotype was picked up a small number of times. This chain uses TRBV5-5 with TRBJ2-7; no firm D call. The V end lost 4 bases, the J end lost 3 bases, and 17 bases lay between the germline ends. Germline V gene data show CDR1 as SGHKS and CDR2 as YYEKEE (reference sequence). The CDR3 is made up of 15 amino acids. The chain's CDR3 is CASSPGPLSVYEQYF. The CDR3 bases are TGTGCCAGCAGCCCGGGTCCTTTATCAGTCTACGAGCAGTACTTC.

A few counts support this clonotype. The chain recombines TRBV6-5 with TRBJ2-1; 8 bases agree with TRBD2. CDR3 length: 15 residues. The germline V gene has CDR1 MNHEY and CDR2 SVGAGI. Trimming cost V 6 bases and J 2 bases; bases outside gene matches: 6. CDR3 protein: CASRLGGEAYNEQFF. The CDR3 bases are TGTGCCAGCAGACTCGGGGGGGAAGCCTACAATGAGCAGTTCTTC.

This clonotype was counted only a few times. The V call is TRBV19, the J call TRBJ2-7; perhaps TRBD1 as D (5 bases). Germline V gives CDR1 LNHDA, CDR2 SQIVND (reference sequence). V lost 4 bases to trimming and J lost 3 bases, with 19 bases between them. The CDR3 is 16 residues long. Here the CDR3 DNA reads TGTGCCAGTAGTAGATCCTGGGGCAGAACTAACTACGAGCAGTACTTC. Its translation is CASSRSWGRTNYEQYF.

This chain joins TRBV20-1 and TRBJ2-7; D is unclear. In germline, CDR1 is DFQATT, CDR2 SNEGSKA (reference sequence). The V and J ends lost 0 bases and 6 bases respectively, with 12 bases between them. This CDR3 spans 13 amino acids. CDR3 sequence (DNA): TGCAGTGCTAGAGATGGAAGGGTGCCCGAGCAGTACTTC. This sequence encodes CSARDGRVPEQYF.

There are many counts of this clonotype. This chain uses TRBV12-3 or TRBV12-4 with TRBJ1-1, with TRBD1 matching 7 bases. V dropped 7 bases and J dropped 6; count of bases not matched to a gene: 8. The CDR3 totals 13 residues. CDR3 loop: CASTLTGWAEAFF. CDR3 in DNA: TGTGCCAGCACCTTGACAGGGTGGGCTGAAGCTTTCTTT.

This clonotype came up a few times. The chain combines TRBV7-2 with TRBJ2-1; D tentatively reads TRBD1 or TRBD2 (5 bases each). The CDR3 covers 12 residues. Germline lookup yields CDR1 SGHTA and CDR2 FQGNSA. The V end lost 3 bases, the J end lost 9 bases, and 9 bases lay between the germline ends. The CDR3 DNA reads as TGTGCCAGCAGCTTTTCCGGGACTGAGCAGTTCTTC. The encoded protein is CASSFSGTEQFF.

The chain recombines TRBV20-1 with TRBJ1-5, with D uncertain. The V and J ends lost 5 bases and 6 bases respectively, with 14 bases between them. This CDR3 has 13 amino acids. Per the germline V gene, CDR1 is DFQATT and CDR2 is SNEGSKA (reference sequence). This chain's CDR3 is CSARTDPAQPQHF. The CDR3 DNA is TGCAGTGCTCGGACGGACCCAGCTCAGCCCCAGCATTTT.

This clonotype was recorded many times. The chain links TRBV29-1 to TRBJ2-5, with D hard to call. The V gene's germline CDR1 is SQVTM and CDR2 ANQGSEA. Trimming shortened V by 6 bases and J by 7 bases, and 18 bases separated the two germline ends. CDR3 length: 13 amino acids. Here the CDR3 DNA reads TGCAGCGTACGACCCATCCTCCGAGGGACCCAGTACTTC. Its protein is CSVRPILRGTQYF.

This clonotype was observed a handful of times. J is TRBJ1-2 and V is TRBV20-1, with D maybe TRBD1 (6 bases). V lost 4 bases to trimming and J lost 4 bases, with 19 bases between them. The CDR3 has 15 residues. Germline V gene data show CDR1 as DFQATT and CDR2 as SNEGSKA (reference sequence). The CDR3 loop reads CSATEGGAFGYGYTF. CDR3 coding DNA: TGCAGTGCTACCGAAGGGGGGGCATTCGGCTATGGCTACACCTTC.

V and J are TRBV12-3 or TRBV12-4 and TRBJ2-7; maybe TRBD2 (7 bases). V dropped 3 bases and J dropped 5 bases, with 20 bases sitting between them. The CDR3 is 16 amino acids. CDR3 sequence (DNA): TGTGCCAGCAGTTTGGGAAGGGGGAGGGCGAGTGACGAGCAGTACTTC. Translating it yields CASSLGRGRASDEQYF.

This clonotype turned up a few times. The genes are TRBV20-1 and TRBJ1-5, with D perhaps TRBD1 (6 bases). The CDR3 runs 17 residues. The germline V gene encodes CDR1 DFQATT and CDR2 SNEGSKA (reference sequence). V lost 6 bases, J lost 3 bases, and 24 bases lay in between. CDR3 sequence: CSARLNTGAGPNQPQHF. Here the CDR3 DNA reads TGCAGTGCGAGACTTAATACGGGGGCAGGGCCCAATCAGCCCCAGCATTTT.

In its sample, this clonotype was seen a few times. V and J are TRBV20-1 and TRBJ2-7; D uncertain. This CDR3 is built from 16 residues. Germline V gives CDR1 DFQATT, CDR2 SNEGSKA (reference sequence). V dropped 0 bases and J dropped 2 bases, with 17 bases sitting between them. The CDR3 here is CSARDHQRTGPYEQYF. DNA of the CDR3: TGCAGTGCTAGAGATCACCAAAGGACCGGCCCCTACGAGCAGTACTTC.

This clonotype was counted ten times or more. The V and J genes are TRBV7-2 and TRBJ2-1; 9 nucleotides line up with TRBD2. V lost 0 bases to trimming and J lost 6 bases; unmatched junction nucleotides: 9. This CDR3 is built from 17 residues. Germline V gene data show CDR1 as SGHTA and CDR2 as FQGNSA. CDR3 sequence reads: CASSLAFSGSNGNEQFF. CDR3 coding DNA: TGTGCCAGCAGCTTAGCGTTTAGCGGGAGTAACGGCAATGAGCAGTTCTTC.

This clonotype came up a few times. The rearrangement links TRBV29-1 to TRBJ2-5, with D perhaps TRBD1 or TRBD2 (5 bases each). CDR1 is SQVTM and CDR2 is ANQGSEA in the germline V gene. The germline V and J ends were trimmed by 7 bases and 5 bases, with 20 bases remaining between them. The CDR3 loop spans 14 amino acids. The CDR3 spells CSAEVSSWGETQYF. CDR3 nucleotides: TGCAGCGCCGAGGTCAGCTCCTGGGGGGAGACCCAGTACTTC.

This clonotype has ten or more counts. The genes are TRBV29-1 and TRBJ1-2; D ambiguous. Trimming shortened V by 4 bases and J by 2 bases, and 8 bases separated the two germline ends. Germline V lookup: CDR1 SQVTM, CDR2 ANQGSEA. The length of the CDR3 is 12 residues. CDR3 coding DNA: TGCAGCGTTGCCCGCGGGAACTATGGCTACACCTTC. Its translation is CSVARGNYGYTF.

The CDR3 sequence is CASSLSRDRRFTTEQETQYF. The CDR3 nucleotides read TGTGCCAGCAGTTTATCCCGGGACAGGAGATTCACCACCGAACAAGAGACCCAGTACTTC. The rearrangement links TRBV28 to TRBJ2-5, with 8 bases lining up with TRBD1. The CDR3 totals 20 residues. J was trimmed by 2 bases and V by 1 base; bases with no gene match: 18. Germline V gene lookup returns CDR1 MDHEN and CDR2 SYDVKM.

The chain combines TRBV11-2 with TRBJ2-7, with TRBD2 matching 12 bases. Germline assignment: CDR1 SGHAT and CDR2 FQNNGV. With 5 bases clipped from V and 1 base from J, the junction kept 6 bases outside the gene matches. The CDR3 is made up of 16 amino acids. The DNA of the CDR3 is TGTGCCAGCAGCCTCGGGCTAGCGGGAGGGTCCTACGAGCAGTACTTC. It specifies CASSLGLAGGSYEQYF.

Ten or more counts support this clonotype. CDR3 coding DNA: TGCAGTGCTAGTTTAGAGGGAATCAACACCGGGGAGCTGTTTTTT. Translation gives CSASLEGINTGELFF. The rearrangement links TRBV20-1 to TRBJ2-2, with D perhaps TRBD2 (5 bases). Germline CDR1 DFQATT, CDR2 SNEGSKA (reference sequence). V shed 3 bases and J shed 2 bases, with 13 bases lying between them. The CDR3 spans 15 residues.

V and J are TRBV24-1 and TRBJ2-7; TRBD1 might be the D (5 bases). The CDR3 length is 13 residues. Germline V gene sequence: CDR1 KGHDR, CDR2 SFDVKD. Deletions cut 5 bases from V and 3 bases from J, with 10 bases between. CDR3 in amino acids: CATSAPTVYEQYF. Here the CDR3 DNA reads TGTGCCACCAGTGCCCCGACAGTCTACGAGCAGTACTTC.

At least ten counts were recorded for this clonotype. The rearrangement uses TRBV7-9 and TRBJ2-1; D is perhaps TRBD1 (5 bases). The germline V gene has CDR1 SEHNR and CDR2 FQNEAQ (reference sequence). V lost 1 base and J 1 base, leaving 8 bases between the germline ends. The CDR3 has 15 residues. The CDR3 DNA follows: TGTGCCAGCAGCTTAGACACAGGATCCTACAATGAGCAGTTCTTC. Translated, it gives CASSLDTGSYNEQFF. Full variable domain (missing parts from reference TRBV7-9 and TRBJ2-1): DTGVSQNPRHKITKRGQNVTFRCDPISEHNRLYWYRQTLGQGPEFLTYFQNEAQLEKSRLLSDRFSAERPKGSFSTLEIQRTEQGDSAMYLCASSLDTGSYNEQFFGPGTRLTVL.

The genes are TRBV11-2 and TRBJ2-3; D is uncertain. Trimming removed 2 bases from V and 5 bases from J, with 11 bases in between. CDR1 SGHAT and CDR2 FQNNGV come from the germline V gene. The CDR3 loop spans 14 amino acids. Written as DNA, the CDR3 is TGTGCCAGCAGCTTACTACAACGAGTAGATACGCAGTATTTT. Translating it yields CASSLLQRVDTQYF. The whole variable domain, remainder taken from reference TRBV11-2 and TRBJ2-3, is EAGVAQSPRYKIIEKRQSVAFWCNPISGHATLYWYQQILGQGPKLLIQFQNNGVVDDSQLPKDRFSAERLKGVDSTLKIQPAKLEDSAVYLCASSLLQRVDTQYFGPGTRLTVL.

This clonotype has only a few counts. The CDR3 nucleotides are TGCAGTGCCAGCAGGGGGGGGGTTAACACCGGGGAGCTGTTTTTT. It encodes CSASRGGVNTGELFF. V is TRBV20-1 and J is TRBJ2-2; tentatively, D is TRBD1 or TRBD2 (7 bases each). The CDR3 has 15 residues. Between the trimmed V and J ends, which lost 6 bases and 2 bases, there was a span of 16 bases. CDR1 and CDR2 from the germline V gene are DFQATT and SNEGSKA (reference sequence).

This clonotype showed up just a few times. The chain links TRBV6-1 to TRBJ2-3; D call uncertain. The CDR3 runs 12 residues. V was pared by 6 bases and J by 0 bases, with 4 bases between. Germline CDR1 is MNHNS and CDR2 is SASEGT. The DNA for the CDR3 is TGTGCCAGCAGACTCAGCACAGATACGCAGTATTTT. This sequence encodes CASRLSTDTQYF.

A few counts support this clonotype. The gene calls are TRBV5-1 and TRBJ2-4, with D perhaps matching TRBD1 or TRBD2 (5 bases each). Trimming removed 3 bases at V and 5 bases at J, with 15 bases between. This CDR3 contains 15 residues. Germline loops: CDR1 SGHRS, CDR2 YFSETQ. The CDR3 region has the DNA TGCGCCAGCAGCTCGGGACCATCTAGGGAAAACATTCAGTACTTC. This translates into CASSSGPSRENIQYF.

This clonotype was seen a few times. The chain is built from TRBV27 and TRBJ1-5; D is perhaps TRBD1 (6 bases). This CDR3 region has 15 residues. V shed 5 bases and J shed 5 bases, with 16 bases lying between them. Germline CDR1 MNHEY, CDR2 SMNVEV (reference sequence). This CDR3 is CASSTGTRGDQPQHF. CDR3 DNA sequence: TGTGCCAGCAGTACAGGGACGCGTGGGGATCAGCCCCAGCATTTT.

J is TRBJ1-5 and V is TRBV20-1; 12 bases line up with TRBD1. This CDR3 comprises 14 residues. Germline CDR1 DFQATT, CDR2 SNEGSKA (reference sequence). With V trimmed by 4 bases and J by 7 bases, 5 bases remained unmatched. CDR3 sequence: CSAKGTGGRQPQHF. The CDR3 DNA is TGCAGTGCTAAGGGGACAGGGGGCAGACAGCCCCAGCATTTT.